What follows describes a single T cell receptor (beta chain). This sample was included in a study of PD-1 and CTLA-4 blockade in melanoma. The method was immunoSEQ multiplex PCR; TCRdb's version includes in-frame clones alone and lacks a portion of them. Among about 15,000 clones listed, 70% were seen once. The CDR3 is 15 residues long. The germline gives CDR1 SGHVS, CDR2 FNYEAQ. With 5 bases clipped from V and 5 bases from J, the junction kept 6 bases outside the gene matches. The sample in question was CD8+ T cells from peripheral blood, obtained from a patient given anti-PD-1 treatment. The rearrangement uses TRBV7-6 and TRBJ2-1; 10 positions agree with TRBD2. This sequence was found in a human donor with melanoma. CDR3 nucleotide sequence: TGTGCCAGCAGCCCCCCAGCGGGAGGGAACAATGAGCAGTTCTTC. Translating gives CASSPPAGGNNEQFF.